The rows below give T cell receptor beta chains drawn from one sample of a study of technical replicates of blood from a few donors. The protocol was immunoSEQ multiplex PCR, while the TCRdb copy is restricted to in-frame clones and leaves out a portion. Among over 55,000 clones listed, roughly 97% were seen once. Sequenced sample: T cells isolated from PBMCs. These receptors were collected from a human donor in good health. Both conserved end residues are part of each CDR3. The order of the fields is V gene, J gene, clone size, D gene, CDR3 DNA, CDR3 protein. A D gene is named only where the DNA matches it firmly. Clone size appears in some rows only: once, few, many, or a class for an expanded clone.

TRBV12-5	TRBJ1-5	NA	TRBD1	TGTGCTAGTGGTTTGCAGAGATTAGGACAGGGCGGGCGAACTGGTAGCAATCAGCCCCAGCATTTT	CASGLQRLGQGGRTGSNQPQHF
TRBV10-1	TRBJ1-1	NA	NA	TGCGCCAGCAGTGAGGACACGAACACTGAAGCTTTCTTT	CASSEDTNTEAFF
TRBV5-1	TRBJ1-6	NA	NA	TGCGCCAGCAGCTTGGCGCCAGGCACATATAATTCACCCCTCCACTTT	CASSLAPGTYNSPLHF
TRBV10-1	TRBJ2-7	NA	NA	TGCGCCAGCAGTCTTGGAGGGAACTACGAGCAGTACTTC	CASSLGGNYEQYF
TRBV1	TRBJ2-7	NA	NA	TGCACCAGCAGCCCGTGCCCTCTAGCCTACGAGCAGTACTTC	CTSSPCPLAYEQYF
TRBV10-3	TRBJ1-3	NA	NA	TGTGCCATCAGTGAGCCGCTTCAGAACTCTGGAAACACCATATATTTT	CAISEPLQNSGNTIYF
TRBV10-3	TRBJ2-7	NA	NA	TGTGCCATCAAAGGGGGGGGTACCTACGAGCAGTACTTC	CAIKGGGTYEQYF
TRBV6-5	TRBJ2-3	NA	TRBD2	TGTGCCAGCAGTCAACTAGCGGGACGCACAGATACGCAGTATTTT	CASSQLAGRTDTQYF
TRBV19	TRBJ2-7	NA	TRBD2	TGTGCCAGTAGTACCCCCGGACTAGCGGGATTAAGGCCGTTCTACGAGCAGTACTTC	CASSTPGLAGLRPFYEQYF
TRBV6-1	TRBJ1-4	NA	TRBD1	TGTGCCACCCTACAGGGGGCTAATGAAAAACTGTTTTTT	CATLQGANEKLFF
TRBV27	TRBJ2-1	NA	TRBD2	TGTGCCAGCAGTCAGCGACTAGCGAATGAGCAGTTCTTC	CASSQRLANEQFF
TRBV28	TRBJ2-7	NA	TRBD2	TGTGCCAGCAGTCCGTATTGGGACCTGGTTTTGACTAGCGGGATCTACGAGCAGTACTTC	CASSPYWDLVLTSGIYEQYF
TRBV19	TRBJ1-3	NA	TRBD1	TGTGCCAGCTCCTCAGGGGGATCTGGAAACACCATATATTTT	CASSSGGSGNTIYF
TRBV28	TRBJ2-7	NA	TRBD1	TGTGCCAGCACCCAACTACAGACAGGGGCGGGCTACGAGCAGTACTTC	CASTQLQTGAGYEQYF
TRBV7-8	TRBJ1-2	NA	NA	TGTGCCAGCAGCTTAGCTTATCGGGAAAATAACTATGGCTACACCTTC	CASSLAYRENNYGYTF
TRBV10-3	TRBJ2-7	NA	TRBD1	TGTGCCACCACCGGGACAGGTGTTTACGAGCAGTACTTC	CATTGTGVYEQYF
TRBV5-1	TRBJ2-7	NA	TRBD2	TGCGCCAGCAGCCTACGGACTAGCGGGAGCGACGAGCAGTACTTC	CASSLRTSGSDEQYF
TRBV4-1	TRBJ1-2	once	NA	TGCGCCAGCAGCCAAGAAAGGGGTACCTATGGCTACACCTTC	CASSQERGTYGYTF
TRBV6-1	TRBJ1-1	NA	TRBD1	TGTGCCAGCAGTGATACGACAGGGTTGGCTGAAGCTTTCTTT	CASSDTTGLAEAFF
TRBV7-9	TRBJ2-5	few	TRBD1	TGTGCCAGCAGCTGGGACAGGGAGACCCAGTACTTC	CASSWDRETQYF
TRBV10-2	TRBJ2-7	NA	TRBD1	TGCGCCAGCAGTGAAGGGACAGGGATTCCGGTAGCGATCTACGAGCAGTACTTC	CASSEGTGIPVAIYEQYF
TRBV28	TRBJ1-4	NA	TRBD1	TGTGCCAGCAGATATGGTGGGACAGGACGGGAAAAACTGTTTTTT	CASRYGGTGREKLFF
TRBV19	TRBJ2-1	NA	TRBD2	TGTGCCAGTAGTATGGGGGCTAGCGGGATAAGCTACAATGAGCAGTTCTTC	CASSMGASGISYNEQFF
TRBV5-1	TRBJ1-4	NA	NA	TGCGCCAGCAGCTTGAAGCCAGGCACGGCAACTAATGAAAAACTGTTTTTT	CASSLKPGTATNEKLFF
TRBV30	TRBJ1-5	NA	NA	TGTGCCTGGACTAAAGGGGCCTTGGGTCCTAATCAGCCCCAGCATTTT	CAWTKGALGPNQPQHF
TRBV6-5	TRBJ2-7	NA	TRBD1	TGTGCCAGCAGTTACGGGACAGGGGGCCTGCACGAGCAGTACTTC	CASSYGTGGLHEQYF
TRBV7-2	TRBJ2-7	NA	TRBD1	TGTGCCAGCAGCTTGGGACAGGGGATCCCTTACGAGCAGTACTTC	CASSLGQGIPYEQYF
TRBV4-2	TRBJ2-1	once	NA	TGTGCCAGCAGCCAAGATGAGGGGGGGCACAATGAGCAGTTCTTC	CASSQDEGGHNEQFF
TRBV6-4	TRBJ1-6	NA	NA	TGTGCCAGCAGTGACAGGGGCGTTCTGAGCTCCTATAATTCACCCCTCCACTTT	CASSDRGVLSSYNSPLHF
TRBV2	TRBJ2-5	once	TRBD2	TGTGCCAGCAGAGGACTAGCGGGAGGTCTCCGAGAGACCCAGTACTTC	CASRGLAGGLRETQYF
TRBV7-8	TRBJ2-7	NA	TRBD1	TGTGCCAGCAGGAAACCTCTTCTGGACAGGGGATCTCGGGAGCAGTACTTC	CASRKPLLDRGSREQYF
TRBV4-1	TRBJ2-5	NA	NA	TGCGCCAGCAGCCAAGACCCGGGTTCTGGTGAGACCCAGTACTTC	CASSQDPGSGETQYF
TRBV6-1	TRBJ2-7	NA	TRBD1	TGTGCCAGCATCAAACCGGGACAGGGAATTGTGTACTTC	CASIKPGQGIVYF
TRBV10-2	TRBJ1-4	NA	NA	TGCGCCAGCAGTCGTTCTGCCGGGGTGGGTGAAAAACTGTTTTTT	CASSRSAGVGEKLFF
TRBV4-2	TRBJ2-3	NA	TRBD1	TGTGCCAGCAGCCTATATCCGGGACAGGGCTCAGATACGCAGTATTTT	CASSLYPGQGSDTQYF
TRBV9	TRBJ2-1	NA	TRBD2	TGTGCCAGCAGCGTAGGGATCGGGCGGGGGAATGAGCAGTTCTTC	CASSVGIGRGNEQFF
TRBV10-1	TRBJ2-7	NA	NA	TGCGCCAGCAGTGAGTACCAGGGCCCCCTCTACGAGCAGTACTTC	CASSEYQGPLYEQYF
TRBV6-1	TRBJ1-5	NA	TRBD1	TGTGCCAGCAGAAAAGGACAGGGGCTAGGGCAGCCCCAGCATTTT	CASRKGQGLGQPQHF
TRBV18	TRBJ2-7	NA	NA	TGTGCCAGCTCACCAGTGAGCAGGGGAAGTACGCAAAGTTCCTACGAGCAGTACTTC	CASSPVSRGSTQSSYEQYF
TRBV30	TRBJ1-2	once	TRBD1	TGTGCCTGGCGGAACTACAGGGGTGGCTATGGCTACACCTTC	CAWRNYRGGYGYTF
TRBV2	TRBJ2-7	NA	TRBD2	TGTGCCAGCAGCGGCGGGGGTCCCCGGGGGTGGCAGTACTTC	CASSGGGPRGWQYF
TRBV29-1	TRBJ1-2	NA	TRBD1	TGCAGCGCCGGGACAGGGGGAAGCTATGGCTACACCTTC	CSAGTGGSYGYTF
TRBV10-1	TRBJ2-4	NA	TRBD2	TGCGCCAGCATTCGACGGGAGGCAACCACCTCGGTGCTAGCCAAAAACATTCAGTACTTC	CASIRREATTSVLAKNIQYF
TRBV6-1	TRBJ2-3	NA	NA	TGTGCCAGCAGTGGCAGGCTGGGCACAGATACGCAGTATTTT	CASSGRLGTDTQYF
TRBV5-4	TRBJ2-7	NA	NA	TGTGCCAGCAGCTGGGGGGTCTACGAGCAGTACTTC	CASSWGVYEQYF
TRBV5-1	TRBJ2-5	NA	NA	TGCGCCAGCAGCCCAACAGGGTCGGATTGGGAGACCCAGTACTTC	CASSPTGSDWETQYF
TRBV6-5	TRBJ2-5	NA	TRBD1	TGTGCCAGCAGACAGGGGTGGGATGTCCAAGAGACCCAGTACTTC	CASRQGWDVQETQYF
TRBV7-9	TRBJ2-3	NA	NA	TGTGCCAGCAGCGTAAACCTAGTCCCCCCCACAGATACGCAGTATTTT	CASSVNLVPPTDTQYF
TRBV5-8	TRBJ2-7	once	TRBD1	TGTGCCAGCAGCTATTTCCGGGACAGGGCCCACGAGCAGTACTTC	CASSYFRDRAHEQYF
TRBV6-5	TRBJ2-2	once	NA	TGTGCCAGCAGTAAGGACTCGGTGAGGACCGGGGAGCTGTTTTTT	CASSKDSVRTGELFF
TRBV25-1	TRBJ2-7	once	TRBD1	TGTGCCAGCAGTAGACAGGGGGCCATGGATATGGGATACGAGCAGTACTTC	CASSRQGAMDMGYEQYF
TRBV2	TRBJ2-4	NA	NA	TGTGCCAGCAGAATCACCCACTCAGAGGAAAACATTCAGTACTTC	CASRITHSEENIQYF